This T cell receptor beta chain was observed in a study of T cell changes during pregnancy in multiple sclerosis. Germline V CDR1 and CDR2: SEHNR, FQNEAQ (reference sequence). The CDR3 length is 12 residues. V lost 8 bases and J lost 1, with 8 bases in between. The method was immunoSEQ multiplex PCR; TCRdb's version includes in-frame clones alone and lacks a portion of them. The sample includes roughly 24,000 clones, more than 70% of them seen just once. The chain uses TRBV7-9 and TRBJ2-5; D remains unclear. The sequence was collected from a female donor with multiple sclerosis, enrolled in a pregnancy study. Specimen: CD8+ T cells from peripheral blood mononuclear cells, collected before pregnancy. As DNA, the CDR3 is TGTGCCAGCGGGTACAGCCAAGAGACCCAGTACTTC. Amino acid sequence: CASGYSQETQYF.